This entry features one T cell receptor beta chain sequence. The sample comes from a study of T cell responses to AZD1222 COVID-19 vaccine. Sequenced by immunoSEQ multiplex PCR; TCRdb stores in-frame clones only, minus some. The sample lists about 150,000 clones, 90% occurring once. The CDR3 is made up of 13 amino acids. Trimming cost V 0 bases and J 10 bases, with 11 bases left between them. From germline, CDR1 is SGHNT and CDR2 YYREEE (reference sequence). This sequence was found in an adult who received the AZD1222 COVID-19 vaccine. This sequence joins TRBV5-4 and TRBJ1-5, with D uncertain. The material sequenced was peripheral blood, taken 28 days after the second AZD1222 dose. The chain's CDR3 is CASSLDVFSPQHF. The CDR3 nucleotides read TGTGCCAGCAGCTTGGACGTATTCTCTCCCCAGCATTTT.